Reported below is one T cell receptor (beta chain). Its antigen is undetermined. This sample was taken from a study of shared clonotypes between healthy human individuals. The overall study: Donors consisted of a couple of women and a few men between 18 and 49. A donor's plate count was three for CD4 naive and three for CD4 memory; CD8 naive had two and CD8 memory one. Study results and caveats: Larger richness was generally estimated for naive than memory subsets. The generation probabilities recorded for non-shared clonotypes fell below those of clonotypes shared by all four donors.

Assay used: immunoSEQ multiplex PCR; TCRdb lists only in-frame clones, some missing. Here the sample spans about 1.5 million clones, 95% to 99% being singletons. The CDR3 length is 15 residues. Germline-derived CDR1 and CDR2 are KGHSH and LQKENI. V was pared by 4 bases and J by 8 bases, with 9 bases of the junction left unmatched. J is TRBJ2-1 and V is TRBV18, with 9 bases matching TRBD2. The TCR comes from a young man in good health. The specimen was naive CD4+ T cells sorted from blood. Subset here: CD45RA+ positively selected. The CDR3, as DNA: TGTGCCAGCTCACATAGCGGGAGACGTGATCATGAGCAGTTCTTC. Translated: CASSHSGRRDHEQFF.